These 5 T cell receptor beta chains were all obtained from the same sample, sequenced in a study of OX40 agonist ivuxolimab in advanced cancers. Some clones are missing from TCRdb's copy, which holds only in-frame ones; the method was immunoSEQ multiplex PCR. In the table there are tens of thousands of clones, 86% of which are singletons. This specimen was CD4+ or CD8+ T cells sorted from blood, taken in a trial of the OX40 agonist ivuxolimab. Receptors were obtained from an adult with an advanced solid tumor such as melanoma, head and neck, liver or kidney cancer.

This rearrangement joins TRBV5-8 to TRBJ2-5, with D possibly TRBD2 on 6 matching bases. The CDR3 sequence is 14 residues long. The germline V gene encodes CDR1 SGHTS and CDR2 YDEGEE. Trimming cost V 0 bases and J 3 bases, with 9 bases left between them. Written as DNA, the CDR3 is TGTGCCAGCAGCTTGGAAGGAGGGGAAGAGACCCAGTACTTC. Translated: CASSLEGGEETQYF.

The V and J genes are TRBV11-2 and TRBJ2-7, with 10 nucleotides matching TRBD2. Germline V gene lookup returns CDR1 SGHAT and CDR2 FQNNGV. This CDR3 comprises 19 residues. V shed 0 bases and J 0 bases; nucleotides not matched to a gene: 11. Here the CDR3 reads CASSLDGGTSVPSSYEQYF. The CDR3 DNA reads as TGTGCCAGCAGCTTAGATGGGGGGACTAGCGTTCCTAGCTCCTACGAGCAGTACTTC.

The CDR3 sequence is CASSEFVARDTQYF. CDR3 nucleotides: TGCGCCAGCAGTGAGTTTGTAGCGAGAGATACGCAGTATTTT. The chain couples TRBV10-2 to TRBJ2-3, with a tentative D call TRBD2 (5 bases). The CDR3 consists of 14 residues. V lost 1 base and J lost 5, with 10 bases in between. Germline loops: CDR1 WSHSY, CDR2 SAAADI.

This clone was detected only once. V is TRBV5-1 and J is TRBJ1-2; D not resolved. The CDR3 is made up of 14 amino acids. CDR1 and CDR2 from the germline V gene are SGHRS and YFSETQ. V was shortened by 0 bases and J by 0 bases, with 6 bases between the two germline ends. CDR3 amino acids: CASSLGTANYGYTF. Written as DNA, the CDR3 is TGCGCCAGCAGCTTGGGGACGGCTAACTATGGCTACACCTTC.

V is TRBV2 and J is TRBJ2-7; perhaps TRBD1 as D (6 bases). Germline assignment: CDR1 SNHLY and CDR2 FYNNEI. V shed 4 bases and J shed 0 bases, with 10 bases lying between them. The CDR3 has 14 residues. The CDR3 region is CASSVTGGSYEQYF. CDR3 coding DNA: TGTGCCAGCAGTGTGACAGGAGGCTCCTACGAGCAGTACTTC. Looking up the rest from reference TRBV2 and TRBJ2-7 gives the full variable domain: EPEVTQTPSHQVTQMGQEVILRCVPISNHLYFYWYRQILGQKVEFLVSFYNNEISEKSEIFDDQFSVERPDGSNFTLKIRSTKLEDSAMYFCASSVTGGSYEQYFGPGTRLTVT.